The 9 T cell receptor beta chains below all came from one sample that was sequenced in a study of OX40 agonist ivuxolimab in advanced cancers. Produced via immunoSEQ multiplex PCR; TCRdb's table is partial and in-frame only. The sample lists about 65,000 clones, roughly 89% seen once, with more than 0.85% in the top ten. Here the sequenced sample was CD4+ or CD8+ T cells sorted from blood, taken in a trial of the OX40 agonist ivuxolimab. The origin of the receptors is an adult with an advanced solid tumor such as melanoma, head and neck, liver or kidney cancer.

The V and J genes are TRBV6-5 and TRBJ1-2; D not certain. The length of the CDR3 is 12 residues. CDR1 MNHEY and CDR2 SVGAGI come from the germline V gene. V was trimmed by 5 bases and J by 6 bases, leaving 10 bases between them. The CDR3 sequence is CASSRTRDGYTF. As DNA, the CDR3 is TGTGCCAGCAGTCGGACCAGAGATGGCTACACCTTC.

V and J are TRBV6-5 and TRBJ2-1; D gene ambiguous. The CDR3 contains 15 residues. Trimming removed 0 bases from V and 5 bases from J, with 11 bases in between. Germline loops: CDR1 MNHEY, CDR2 SVGAGI. DNA for the CDR3: TGTGCCAGCAGTTACTCTAGGGCAGAACACAATGAGCAGTTCTTC. This translates into CASSYSRAEHNEQFF.

The chain links TRBV7-9 to TRBJ1-2, with D unresolved. The CDR3 totals 14 residues. Germline V CDR1 and CDR2: SEHNR, FQNEAQ (reference sequence). Trimming pared 8 bases from V and 7 bases from J, leaving 20 bases between. The CDR3 bases are TGTGCCAGCCGCCCGCCTGAGGGAGGACGTGGCTACACCTTC. This codes for CASRPPEGGRGYTF.

This clone was seen just once. J is TRBJ1-2 and V is TRBV27; D call uncertain. The CDR3 is 13 amino acids. CDR1 and CDR2 from the germline V gene are MNHEY and SMNVEV (reference sequence). The V end lost 6 bases, the J end lost 8 bases, and 16 bases lay between the germline ends. This chain's CDR3 is CASRIATGGGYTF. The CDR3 coding sequence is TGTGCCAGCAGGATCGCTACGGGAGGGGGCTACACCTTC.

This sequence joins TRBV5-1 and TRBJ2-1; 8 bases match TRBD1. The CDR3 spans 15 residues. Germline V gene data show CDR1 as SGHRS and CDR2 as YFSETQ. The trim removed 4 bases at V and 7 bases at J, leaving 10 bases unmatched. The CDR3 bases are TGCGCCAGCAGCCCCCAGGGACAGGATACGAATGAGCAGTTCTTC. This gives the protein CASSPQGQDTNEQFF.

The genes are TRBV6-5 and TRBJ2-1, with a possible D match to TRBD2 (5 bases). Trimming pared 2 bases from V and 3 bases from J, leaving 11 bases between. The CDR3 spans 15 residues. Germline CDR1 reads MNHEY; CDR2 reads SVGAGI. CDR3 DNA sequence: TGTGCCAGCAGTTACATCGGACGGGGCTACAATGAGCAGTTCTTC. Translation: CASSYIGRGYNEQFF.

The chain recombines TRBV5-4 with TRBJ2-3; 7 positions agree with TRBD2. CDR1 is SGHNT and CDR2 is YYREEE in the germline V gene (reference sequence). There are 15 residues in the CDR3. Trimming removed 4 bases from V and 1 base from J; junction bases left unmatched: 6. The CDR3 is CASSLARGGTDTQYF. As DNA, the CDR3 is TGTGCCAGCAGCCTGGCCCGGGGGGGCACAGATACGCAGTATTTT.

The chain carries TRBV10-2 and TRBJ2-5, with D tentatively TRBD1 (6 bases). Germline CDR1 and CDR2: WSHSY and SAAADI. The CDR3 runs 14 residues. Trimming stripped 2 bases from V and 7 bases from J, with 14 bases between. The CDR3 coding sequence is TGCGCCAGCAGTGAGCCCCCAGGGGAGTCGACCCAGTACTTC. Translating it yields CASSEPPGESTQYF.

The rearrangement links TRBV2 to TRBJ2-7; D gene uncertain. Germline CDR1 is SNHLY and CDR2 is FYNNEI. The CDR3 covers 13 residues. V was shortened by 2 bases and J by 5 bases, with 10 bases between the two germline ends. CDR3 sequence (DNA): TGTGCCAGCAGTGAAAGTAAGAGCCACGAGCAGTACTTC. Translated: CASSESKSHEQYF. Supplemented by reference TRBV2 and TRBJ2-7, the full variable domain reads EPEVTQTPSHQVTQMGQEVILRCVPISNHLYFYWYRQILGQKVEFLVSFYNNEISEKSEIFDDQFSVERPDGSNFTLKIRSTKLEDSAMYFCASSESKSHEQYFGPGTRLTVT.